This T cell receptor beta chain stems from a study of technical replicates of blood from a handful of donors. Libraries were prepared by immunoSEQ multiplex PCR; TCRdb keeps only in-frame clonotypes and omits some of them. In the table there are about 81,000 clones, approximately 95% of which are singletons. Looked up from germline, CDR1 is SGHRS and CDR2 is YFSETQ. Losses at the gene ends were 4 bases for V and 2 bases for J; bases not matched to a gene: 9. CDR3 length: 15 residues. The chain joins TRBV5-1 to TRBJ2-7, with TRBD1 identical over 7 bases. This TCR was recovered from a human donor in good health. Input material: T cells isolated from PBMCs. The CDR3 coding sequence is TGCGCCAGCAGCCGGGCTACCGGACAGGCCTACGAGCAGTACTTC. Its protein is CASSRATGQAYEQYF.